One and the same sample provided the 22 T cell receptor beta chains below, sequenced in a study of blood T cell repertoires in COVID-19. Using immunoSEQ multiplex PCR, the repertoire was profiled, and TCRdb retains in-frame clones only, with some absent. The top ten hold approximately 2% of the sample, which has 150,000 to 200,000 clones, about nine tenths seen once. Sequenced input: peripheral blood. All receptors come from a man aged 18-30 years who had recovered from COVID-19.

The table lists this clone with a few counts. V and J are TRBV3-1 (or the pseudogene TRBV3-2) and TRBJ1-6; 7 nucleotides match TRBD1. In germline, CDR1 is LGHDT, CDR2 YNNKEL (reference sequence). There are 16 residues in the CDR3. J lost 7 bases, V lost 4 bases, and 10 bases had no gene match. CDR3 DNA: TGTGCCAGCAGCCCGCCCGGAGGGGGCTGGAATTCACCCCTCCACTTT. Amino acids: CASSPPGGGWNSPLHF.

The V gene is TRBV25-1, the J gene TRBJ1-2; 9 bases fit TRBD1. The CDR3 covers 14 residues. The V gene end was trimmed by 5 bases and the J gene end by 3 bases; junction bases not matched to a gene: 4. Germline V gives CDR1 MGHDK, CDR2 SYGVNS. The CDR3 loop is CASSQDRGHYGYTF. The DNA for the CDR3 is TGTGCCAGCAGTCAGGACAGGGGTCACTATGGCTACACCTTC.

J is TRBJ2-2 and V is TRBV6-5; tentative D call: TRBD2 (5 bases). The germline V gene has CDR1 MNHEY and CDR2 SVGAGI. V was shortened by 7 bases and J by 3 bases, with 15 bases between the two germline ends. The CDR3 totals 15 residues. In DNA form, the CDR3 reads TGTGCCAGCAATTCACCTAGAGGGTACACCGGGGAGCTGTTTTTT. Translating gives CASNSPRGYTGELFF.

There are a few counts of this clone. J is TRBJ2-7 and V is TRBV4-1; unclear D gene. Germline CDR1 MGHRA, CDR2 YSYEKL. V lost 1 base to trimming and J lost 3 bases, with 10 bases between them. The CDR3 sequence is 14 residues long. The CDR3 nucleotides read TGCGCCAGCAGCCAAGCTAGTGAGGTCTACGAGCAGTACTTC. This encodes CASSQASEVYEQYF.

The CDR3 bases are TGCGCCAGCAGCCAAGATCAGGCGGGGGCCCCCTACAATGAGCAGTTCTTC. Protein: CASSQDQAGAPYNEQFF. This chain connects TRBV4-3 to TRBJ2-1; possible D gene TRBD2, 7 bases. Trimming took 0 bases from V and 2 from J, leaving 14 bases between them. This CDR3 has 17 residues. Germline values: CDR1 LGHNA, CDR2 YSLEER.

This chain links TRBV6-5 with TRBJ2-7; the match to TRBD2 covers 11 bases. This CDR3 region has 15 residues. The germline gives CDR1 MNHEY, CDR2 SVGAGI. Germline trimming cut 6 bases from V and 3 bases from J; bases unmatched to any gene: 7. The chain's CDR3 is CASSRLAGGDYEQYF. The CDR3 bases are TGTGCCAGCAGCCGTCTAGCGGGAGGTGACTACGAGCAGTACTTC.

The chain is built from TRBV2 and TRBJ1-5; 7 bases are a match to TRBD1. The CDR3 extends over 15 amino acids. After removal of 4 bases from V and 5 bases from J, the junction contained 8 bases not matched to a gene. CDR1 and CDR2 from the germline V gene are SNHLY and FYNNEI. Written as DNA, the CDR3 is TGTGCCAGCAGTGCGGGACAGCCCAACTATCAGCCCCAGCATTTT. It encodes CASSAGQPNYQPQHF.

This clone was observed once. The chain couples TRBV11-2 to TRBJ2-7; weak D call: TRBD1 (5 bases). The CDR3 loop spans 12 amino acids. The V gene lost 5 bases and the J gene lost 3 bases, with 8 bases spanning the gap. Per the germline V gene, CDR1 is SGHAT and CDR2 is FQNNGV. CDR3: CASSTQGYEQYF. The DNA of the CDR3 is TGTGCCAGCAGCACCCAGGGCTACGAGCAGTACTTC.

V gene TRBV7-9 combines with J gene TRBJ1-1; D gene unclear. The V gene's germline CDR1 is SEHNR and CDR2 FQNEAQ (reference sequence). The CDR3 totals 15 residues. V lost 4 bases and J 0 bases, leaving 12 bases between the germline ends. The CDR3: CASSSYRALNTEAFF. Written as DNA, the CDR3 is TGTGCCAGCAGCTCCTACAGAGCCTTGAACACTGAAGCTTTCTTT. Filled out from reference TRBV7-9 and TRBJ1-1, the complete variable domain reads DTGVSQNPRHKITKRGQNVTFRCDPISEHNRLYWYRQTLGQGPEFLTYFQNEAQLEKSRLLSDRFSAERPKGSFSTLEIQRTEQGDSAMYLCASSSYRALNTEAFFGQGTRLTVV.

This chain joins TRBV7-2 and TRBJ1-6; the match to TRBD1 covers 7 bases. CDR1 and CDR2 from the germline V gene are SGHTA and FQGNSA. V gave up 3 bases and J gave up 8 bases; unmatched junction bases: 4. This CDR3 contains 14 residues. The CDR3 DNA reads TGTGCCAGCAGCTTGGGGACAGACTATTCACCCCTCCACTTT. Protein product: CASSLGTDYSPLHF. Combining the CDR3 with reference TRBV7-2 and TRBJ1-6 gives the whole variable domain GAGVSQSPSNKVTEKGKDVELRCDPISGHTALYWYRQSLGQGLEFLIYFQGNSAPDKSGLPSDRFSAERTGGSVSTLTIQRTQQEDSAVYLCASSLGTDYSPLHFGNGTRLTVT.

The V call is TRBV5-4, the J call TRBJ2-1, with 9 bases matching TRBD1. In germline, CDR1 is SGHNT, CDR2 YYREEE (reference sequence). This CDR3 comprises 16 residues. Trimming removed 2 bases from V and 7 bases from J; junction bases left unmatched: 10. The chain's CDR3 is CASSFYGTGMLNEQFF. CDR3 coding DNA: TGTGCCAGCAGCTTCTACGGGACAGGGATGCTTAATGAGCAGTTCTTC.

The J gene is TRBJ1-2, the V gene TRBV4-1; TRBD1 matches 9 bases. V shed 1 base, J shed 5 bases, and the junction held 5 bases outside the gene matches. The CDR3 is 15 amino acids. CDR1 and CDR2 from the germline V gene are MGHRA and YSYEKL. The CDR3 coding sequence is TGCGCCAGCAGCCAAGCCCGCGGGACAGGGTATGGCTACACCTTC. Amino acids: CASSQARGTGYGYTF.

The chain uses TRBV24-1 and TRBJ2-1; 11 bases align to TRBD2. Unmatched junction bases numbered 9, after V lost 2 bases and J lost 10 bases. Germline CDR1 reads KGHDR; CDR2 reads SFDVKD. This CDR3 comprises 16 residues. DNA for the CDR3: TGTGCCACCAGTGATTCATCTAGCGGGGGGAATAGGGAGCAGTTCTTC. This encodes CATSDSSSGGNREQFF.

The rearrangement joins TRBV5-8 to TRBJ1-5, with D perhaps matching TRBD1 (6 bases). The germline gives CDR1 SGHTS, CDR2 YDEGEE. This CDR3 is built from 13 residues. V dropped 0 bases and J dropped 7 bases, with 8 bases sitting between them. The CDR3 DNA sequence: TGTGCCAGCAGCTTGGCCAGGGGCCAGCCCCAGCATTTT. This codes for CASSLARGQPQHF.

The chain joins TRBV2 to TRBJ2-3, with D maybe TRBD1 (5 bases). The CDR3 contains 12 residues. CDR1 is SNHLY, CDR2 FYNNEI, per germline. V lost 8 bases and J lost 10, with 16 bases in between. The CDR3 coding sequence is TGTGCCAGCGTAGACCCTCTAGGGGCGCAGTATTTT. It codes for CASVDPLGAQYF.

The rearrangement links TRBV10-3 to TRBJ1-3; D is ambiguous. Germline V gene data show CDR1 as ENHRY and CDR2 as SYGVKD. The CDR3 is 12 residues long. V was clipped by 3 bases and J by 8 bases, with 8 bases between them. The CDR3 nucleotides read TGTGCCATCAGTGATTCTGGGCACACCATATATTTT. Its translation: CAISDSGHTIYF.

This sequence joins TRBV5-1 and TRBJ2-2, with D possibly being TRBD2 (6 bases). V gave up 7 bases and J gave up 6 bases, with 7 bases separating them. The V gene's germline CDR1 is SGHRS and CDR2 YFSETQ. CDR3 length equals 11 residues. CDR3 sequence (DNA): TGCGCCAGCTGGGGGGCCGGGGAGCTGTTTTTT. Its protein product is CASWGAGELFF.

This clone was found once. The chain is built from TRBV28 and TRBJ2-1; D remains unclear. There are 12 residues in the CDR3. Germline CDR1 and CDR2: MDHEN and SYDVKM. V was shortened by 6 bases and J by 8 bases, with 11 bases between the two germline ends. DNA of the CDR3: TGTGCCAGCAGCCCCCAAGTAGATGAGCAGTTCTTC. It encodes CASSPQVDEQFF.

The chain joins TRBV4-2 to TRBJ1-2; 7 nucleotides align to TRBD1. There are 14 residues in the CDR3. Germline V gives CDR1 LGHNA, CDR2 YNFKEQ. V gave up 3 bases and J gave up 8 bases; unmatched junction bases: 9. The chain's CDR3 is CASSQRRQGEGYTF. The CDR3 DNA reads TGTGCCAGCAGCCAGAGGAGACAGGGAGAGGGCTACACCTTC.

This chain uses TRBV28 with TRBJ2-1; TRBD2 agrees at 12 bases. Germline V gives CDR1 MDHEN, CDR2 SYDVKM. This CDR3 has 16 residues. J was trimmed by 8 bases and V by 2 bases; bases with no gene match: 7. CDR3 region: CASSLPASGRAYEQFF. The CDR3 DNA reads as TGTGCCAGCAGTTTACCCGCTAGCGGGAGGGCCTATGAGCAGTTCTTC.

This clone is a singleton in its sample. The chain couples TRBV10-2 to TRBJ2-7, with D perhaps TRBD1 (6 bases). The CDR3 is 14 amino acids. Germline CDR1 reads WSHSY; CDR2 reads SAAADI. Between the trimmed V and J ends, which lost 4 bases and 7 bases, there was a span of 17 bases. CDR3 bases: TGCGCCAGCAGTGGGGGGCGCCTCCTCTCGGAGCAGTACTTC. Translating gives CASSGGRLLSEQYF.

The chain links TRBV29-1 to TRBJ2-7; 9 bases are a match to TRBD1. Germline V gene lookup returns CDR1 SQVTM and CDR2 ANQGSEA. This CDR3 is 18 amino acids long. With V trimmed by 6 bases and J by 0 bases, 18 bases remained unmatched. This CDR3 reads CSVWRRQQGARSSYEQYF. The CDR3 bases are TGCAGCGTCTGGAGGCGCCAACAGGGGGCAAGGAGCTCCTACGAGCAGTACTTC.